The 2 T cell receptor beta chains reported below all come from one sample, sequenced in a study of siplizumab effects on memory and regulatory T cells. This table comes from immunoSEQ multiplex PCR, and its TCRdb copy is limited to in-frame clones, with some not included. The top ten hold approximately 1.8% of the sample, which has about 120,000 clones, around 94% seen once. Sequenced sample: non-Treg CD4+ T cells sorted from blood. These receptors were obtained from a human donor in good health.

The chain links TRBV5-5 to TRBJ2-7; D not resolved. The CDR3 is made up of 15 amino acids. Trimming shortened V by 2 bases and J by 1 base, and 13 bases separated the two germline ends. CDR1 and CDR2 (germline): SGHKS, YYEKEE (reference sequence). The CDR3 DNA sequence: TGTGCCAGCAGCTTTCTAGGAGTAATTTCCTACGAGCAGTACTTC. This codes for CASSFLGVISYEQYF. The complete variable domain, with remaining parts taken from reference TRBV5-5 and TRBJ2-7, reads DAGVTQSPTHLIKTRGQQVTLRCSPISGHKSVSWYQQVLGQGPQFIFQYYEKEERGRGNFPDRFSARQFPNYSSELNVNALLLGDSALYLCASSFLGVISYEQYFGPGTRLTVT.

V and J are TRBV11-3 and TRBJ2-2; D is perhaps TRBD1 (6 bases). CDR1 SGHNT and CDR2 YENEEA come from the germline V gene. The CDR3 sequence is 17 residues long. Trimming took off 1 base at V and 4 bases at J, with 16 bases between the two ends. The CDR3 protein is CASSLGLLLRGTGELFF. CDR3 nucleotides: TGTGCCAGCAGCTTAGGGTTACTCCTCAGGGGCACCGGGGAGCTGTTTTTT.